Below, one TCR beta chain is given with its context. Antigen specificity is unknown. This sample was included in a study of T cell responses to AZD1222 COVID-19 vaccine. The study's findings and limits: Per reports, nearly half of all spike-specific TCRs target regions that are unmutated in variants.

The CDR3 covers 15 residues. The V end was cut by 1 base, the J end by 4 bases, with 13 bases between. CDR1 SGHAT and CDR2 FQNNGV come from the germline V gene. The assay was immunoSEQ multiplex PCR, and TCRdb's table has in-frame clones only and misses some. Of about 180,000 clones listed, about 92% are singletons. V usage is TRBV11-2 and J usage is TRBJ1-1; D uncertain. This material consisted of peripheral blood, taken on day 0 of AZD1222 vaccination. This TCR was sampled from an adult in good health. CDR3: CASSLAGFGGTEAFF. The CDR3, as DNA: TGTGCCAGCAGCTTAGCGGGATTTGGCGGCACTGAAGCTTTCTTT.